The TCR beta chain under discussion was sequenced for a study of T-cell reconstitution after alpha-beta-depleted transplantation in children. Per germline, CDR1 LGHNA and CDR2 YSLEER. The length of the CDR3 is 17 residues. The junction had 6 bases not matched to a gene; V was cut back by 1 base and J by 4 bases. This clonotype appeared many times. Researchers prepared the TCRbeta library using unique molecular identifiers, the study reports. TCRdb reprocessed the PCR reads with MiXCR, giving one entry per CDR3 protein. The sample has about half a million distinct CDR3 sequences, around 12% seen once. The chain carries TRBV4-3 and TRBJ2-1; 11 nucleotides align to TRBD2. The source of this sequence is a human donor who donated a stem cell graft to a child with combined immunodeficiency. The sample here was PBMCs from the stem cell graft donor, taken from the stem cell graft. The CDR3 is CASSQGLAGSLYNEQFF. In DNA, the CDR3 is TGCGCCAGCAGCCAAGGACTAGCGGGATCGTTATACAATGAGCAGTTCTTC.